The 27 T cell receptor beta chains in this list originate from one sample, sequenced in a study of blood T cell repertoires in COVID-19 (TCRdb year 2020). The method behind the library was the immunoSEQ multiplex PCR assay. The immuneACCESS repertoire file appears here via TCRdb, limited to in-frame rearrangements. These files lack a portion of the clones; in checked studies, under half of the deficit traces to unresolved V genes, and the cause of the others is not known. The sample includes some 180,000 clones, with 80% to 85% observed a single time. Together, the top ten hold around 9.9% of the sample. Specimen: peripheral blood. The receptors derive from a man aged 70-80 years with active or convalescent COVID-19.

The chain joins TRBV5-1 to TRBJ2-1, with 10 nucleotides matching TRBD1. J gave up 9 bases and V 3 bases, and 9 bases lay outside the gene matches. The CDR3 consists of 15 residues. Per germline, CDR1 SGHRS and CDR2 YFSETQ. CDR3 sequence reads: CASSWTGQGPGEQFF. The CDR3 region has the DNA TGCGCCAGCAGCTGGACGGGACAGGGGCCAGGTGAGCAGTTCTTC.

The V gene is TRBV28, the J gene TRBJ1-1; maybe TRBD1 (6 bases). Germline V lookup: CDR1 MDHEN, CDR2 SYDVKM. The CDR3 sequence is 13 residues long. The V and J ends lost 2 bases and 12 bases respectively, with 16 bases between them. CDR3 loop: CASSLDGGRITFF. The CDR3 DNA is TGTGCCAGCAGTTTAGATGGGGGCCGCATAACTTTCTTT.

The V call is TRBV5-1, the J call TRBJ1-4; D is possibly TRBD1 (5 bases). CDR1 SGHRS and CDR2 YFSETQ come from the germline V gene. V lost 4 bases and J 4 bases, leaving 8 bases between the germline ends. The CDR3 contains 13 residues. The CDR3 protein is CASSVQVNEKLFF. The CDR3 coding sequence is TGCGCCAGCAGCGTACAGGTTAATGAAAAACTGTTTTTT.

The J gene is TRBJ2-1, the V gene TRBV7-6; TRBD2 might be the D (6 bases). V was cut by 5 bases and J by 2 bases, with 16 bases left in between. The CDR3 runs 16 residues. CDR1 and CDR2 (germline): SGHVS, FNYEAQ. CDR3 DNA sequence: TGTGCCAGCAGCCAAGTGCGGGGCAGCACCTACAATGAGCAGTTCTTC. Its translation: CASSQVRGSTYNEQFF.

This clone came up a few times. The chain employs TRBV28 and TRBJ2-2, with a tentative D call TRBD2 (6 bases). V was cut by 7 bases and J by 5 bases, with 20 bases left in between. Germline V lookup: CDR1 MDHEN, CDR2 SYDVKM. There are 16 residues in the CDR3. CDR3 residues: CASTDIGRLDTGELFF. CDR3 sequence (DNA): TGTGCCAGCACCGACATAGGGAGGCTAGATACCGGGGAGCTGTTTTTT.

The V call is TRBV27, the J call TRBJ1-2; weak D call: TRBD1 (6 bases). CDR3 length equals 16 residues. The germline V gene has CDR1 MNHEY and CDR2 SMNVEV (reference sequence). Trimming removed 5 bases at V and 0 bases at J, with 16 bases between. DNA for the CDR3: TGTGCCAGCAGTCTCGGCGGGGGGGCGGCTAACTATGGCTACACCTTC. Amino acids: CASSLGGGAANYGYTF.

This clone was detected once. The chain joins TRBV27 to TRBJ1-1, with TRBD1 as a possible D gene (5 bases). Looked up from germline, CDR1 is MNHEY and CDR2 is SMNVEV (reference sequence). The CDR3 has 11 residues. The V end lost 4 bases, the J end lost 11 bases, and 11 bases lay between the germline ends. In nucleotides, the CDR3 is TGTGCCAGCAGTTCCCTCGGGGGGGCTTTCTTT. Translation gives CASSSLGGAFF.

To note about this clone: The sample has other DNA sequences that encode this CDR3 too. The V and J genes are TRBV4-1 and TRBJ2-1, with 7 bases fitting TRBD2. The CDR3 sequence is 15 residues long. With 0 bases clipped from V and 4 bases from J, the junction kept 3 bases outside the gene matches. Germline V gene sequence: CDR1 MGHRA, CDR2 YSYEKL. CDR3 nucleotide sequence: TGCGCCAGCAGCCAAGATCCCGGGGGGTACAATGAGCAGTTCTTC. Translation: CASSQDPGGYNEQFF.

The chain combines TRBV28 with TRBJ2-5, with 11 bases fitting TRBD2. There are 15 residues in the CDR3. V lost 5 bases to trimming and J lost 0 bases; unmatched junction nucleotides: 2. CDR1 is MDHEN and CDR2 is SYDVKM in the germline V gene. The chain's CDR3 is CASSTSGGYQETQYF. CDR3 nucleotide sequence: TGTGCCAGCAGTACTAGCGGGGGCTACCAAGAGACCCAGTACTTC.

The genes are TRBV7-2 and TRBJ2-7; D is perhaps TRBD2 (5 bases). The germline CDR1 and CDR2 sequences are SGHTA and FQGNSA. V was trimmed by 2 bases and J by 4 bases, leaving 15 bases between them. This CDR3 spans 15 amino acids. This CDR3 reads CASSLRLSERYEQYF. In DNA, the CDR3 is TGTGCCAGCAGCTTACGCCTTTCGGAGCGGTACGAGCAGTACTTC.

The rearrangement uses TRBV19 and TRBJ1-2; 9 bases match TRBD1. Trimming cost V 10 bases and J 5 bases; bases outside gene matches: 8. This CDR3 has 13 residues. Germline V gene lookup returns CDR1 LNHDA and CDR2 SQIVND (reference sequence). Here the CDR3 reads CATGQGLLYGYTF. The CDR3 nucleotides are TGTGCCACCGGACAGGGGCTCCTGTATGGCTACACCTTC.

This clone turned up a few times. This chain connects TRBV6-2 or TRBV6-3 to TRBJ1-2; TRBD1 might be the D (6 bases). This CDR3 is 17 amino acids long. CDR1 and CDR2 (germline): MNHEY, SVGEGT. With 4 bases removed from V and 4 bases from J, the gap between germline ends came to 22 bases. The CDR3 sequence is CASSSLPNREPFYGYTF. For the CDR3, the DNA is TGTGCCAGCAGTTCACTCCCCAACAGGGAACCCTTCTATGGCTACACCTTC.

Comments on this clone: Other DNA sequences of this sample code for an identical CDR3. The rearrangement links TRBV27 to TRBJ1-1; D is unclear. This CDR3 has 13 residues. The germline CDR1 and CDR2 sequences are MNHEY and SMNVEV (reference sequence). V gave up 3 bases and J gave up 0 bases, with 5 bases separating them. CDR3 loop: CASSFKLNTEAFF. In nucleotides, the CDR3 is TGTGCCAGCAGTTTCAAATTGAACACTGAAGCTTTCTTT.

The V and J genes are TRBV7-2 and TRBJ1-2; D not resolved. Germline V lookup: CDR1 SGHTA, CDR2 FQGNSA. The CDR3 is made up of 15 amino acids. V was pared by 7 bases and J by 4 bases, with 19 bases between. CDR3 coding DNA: TGTGCCAGCATCCCCTCTAACCCATCTGGCTATGGCTACACCTTC. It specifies CASIPSNPSGYGYTF.

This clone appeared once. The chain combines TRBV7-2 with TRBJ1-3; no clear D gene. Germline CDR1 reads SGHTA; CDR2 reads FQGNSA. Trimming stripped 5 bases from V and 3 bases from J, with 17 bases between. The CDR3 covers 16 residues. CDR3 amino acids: CASSIRATGIGNTIYF. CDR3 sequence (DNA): TGTGCCAGCAGCATCCGAGCGACGGGGATTGGAAACACCATATATTTT.

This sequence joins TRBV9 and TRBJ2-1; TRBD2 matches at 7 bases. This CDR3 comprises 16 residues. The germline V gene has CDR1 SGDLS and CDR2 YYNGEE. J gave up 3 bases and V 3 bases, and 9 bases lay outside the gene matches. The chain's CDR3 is CASSEPPGRNYNEQFF. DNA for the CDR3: TGTGCCAGCAGCGAGCCGCCCGGGAGGAACTACAATGAGCAGTTCTTC.

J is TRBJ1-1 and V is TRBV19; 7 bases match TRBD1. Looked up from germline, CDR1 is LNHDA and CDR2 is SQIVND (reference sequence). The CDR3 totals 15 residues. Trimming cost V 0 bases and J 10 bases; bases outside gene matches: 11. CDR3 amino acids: CASSIDTGQPGAAFF. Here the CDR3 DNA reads TGTGCCAGTAGTATAGATACGGGACAGCCCGGAGCAGCTTTCTTT.

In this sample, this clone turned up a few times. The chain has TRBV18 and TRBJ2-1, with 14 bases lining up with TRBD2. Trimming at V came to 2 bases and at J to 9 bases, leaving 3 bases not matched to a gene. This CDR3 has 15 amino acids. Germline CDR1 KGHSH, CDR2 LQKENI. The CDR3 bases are TGTGCCAGCTCACCAGGGACTAGCGGGAGTCTTGAGCAGTTCTTC. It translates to CASSPGTSGSLEQFF.

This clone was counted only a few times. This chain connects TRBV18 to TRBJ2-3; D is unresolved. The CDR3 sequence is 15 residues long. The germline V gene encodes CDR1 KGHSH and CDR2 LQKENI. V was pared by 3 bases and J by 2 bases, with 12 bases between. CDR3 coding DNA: TGTGCCAGCTCACCTAGACTGCAAAACACAGATACGCAGTATTTT. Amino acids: CASSPRLQNTDTQYF.

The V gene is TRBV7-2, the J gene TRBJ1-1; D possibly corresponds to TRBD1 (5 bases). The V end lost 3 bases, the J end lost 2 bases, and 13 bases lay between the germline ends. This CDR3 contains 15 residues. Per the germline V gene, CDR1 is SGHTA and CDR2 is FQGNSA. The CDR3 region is CASSFGTLINTEAFF. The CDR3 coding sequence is TGTGCCAGCAGCTTCGGGACTTTGATTAACACTGAAGCTTTCTTT.

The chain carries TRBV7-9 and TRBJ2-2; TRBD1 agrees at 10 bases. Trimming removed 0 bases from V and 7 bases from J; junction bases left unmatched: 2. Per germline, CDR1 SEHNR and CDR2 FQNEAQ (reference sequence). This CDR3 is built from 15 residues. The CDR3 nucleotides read TGTGCCAGCAGCTTAGCGGGACAGGGGAACGGGGAGCTGTTTTTT. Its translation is CASSLAGQGNGELFF.

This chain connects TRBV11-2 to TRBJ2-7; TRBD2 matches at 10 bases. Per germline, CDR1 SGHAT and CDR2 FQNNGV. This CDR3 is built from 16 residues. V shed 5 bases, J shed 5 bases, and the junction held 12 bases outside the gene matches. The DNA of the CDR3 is TGTGCCAGCAGCCACCCGGCCGGGACTAGCGCCCACGAGCAGTACTTC. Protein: CASSHPAGTSAHEQYF.

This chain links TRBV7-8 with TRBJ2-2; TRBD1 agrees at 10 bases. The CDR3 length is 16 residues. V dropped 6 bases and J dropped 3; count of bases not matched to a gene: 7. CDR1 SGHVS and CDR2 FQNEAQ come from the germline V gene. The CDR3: CASSGRGTGDTGELFF. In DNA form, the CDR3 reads TGTGCCAGCAGTGGTCGGGGGACAGGGGACACCGGGGAGCTGTTTTTT.

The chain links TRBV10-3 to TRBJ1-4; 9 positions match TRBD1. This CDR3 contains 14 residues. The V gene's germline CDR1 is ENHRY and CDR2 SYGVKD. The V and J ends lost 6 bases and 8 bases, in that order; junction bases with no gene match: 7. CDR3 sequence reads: CAISPTGGGEKLFF. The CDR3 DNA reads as TGTGCCATCAGCCCGACAGGGGGAGGAGAAAAACTGTTTTTT.

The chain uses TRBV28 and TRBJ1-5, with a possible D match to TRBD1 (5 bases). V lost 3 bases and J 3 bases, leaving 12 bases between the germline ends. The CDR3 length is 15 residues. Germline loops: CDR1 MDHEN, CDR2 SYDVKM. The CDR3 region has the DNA TGTGCCAGCAGTTTGGGACTTGGGTCCAATCAGCCCCAGCATTTT. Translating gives CASSLGLGSNQPQHF.

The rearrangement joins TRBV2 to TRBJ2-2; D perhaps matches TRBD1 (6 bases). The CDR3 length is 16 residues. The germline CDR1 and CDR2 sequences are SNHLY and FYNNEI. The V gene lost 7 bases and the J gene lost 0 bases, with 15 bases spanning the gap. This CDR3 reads CASKRGKVTNTGELFF. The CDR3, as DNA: TGTGCCAGCAAGAGGGGGAAGGTTACGAACACCGGGGAGCTGTTTTTT.

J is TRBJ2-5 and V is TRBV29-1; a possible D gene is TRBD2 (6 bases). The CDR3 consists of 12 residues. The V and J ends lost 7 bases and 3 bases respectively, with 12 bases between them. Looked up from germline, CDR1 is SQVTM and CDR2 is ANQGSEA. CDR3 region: CSAHGGEETQYF. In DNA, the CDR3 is TGCAGCGCCCACGGGGGAGAAGAGACCCAGTACTTC.